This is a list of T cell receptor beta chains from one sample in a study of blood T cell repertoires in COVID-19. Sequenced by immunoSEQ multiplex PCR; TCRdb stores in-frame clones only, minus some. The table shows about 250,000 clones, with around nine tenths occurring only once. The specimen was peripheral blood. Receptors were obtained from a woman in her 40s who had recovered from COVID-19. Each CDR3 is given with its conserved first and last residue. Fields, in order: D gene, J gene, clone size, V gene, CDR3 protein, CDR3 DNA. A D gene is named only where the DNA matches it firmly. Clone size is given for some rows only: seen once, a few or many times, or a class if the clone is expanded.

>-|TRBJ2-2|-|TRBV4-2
CASNRGDGGELFF
TGTGCCAGCAACCGGGGTGACGGTGGGGAGCTGTTTTTT
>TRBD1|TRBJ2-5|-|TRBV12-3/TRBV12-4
CASTKQGWETQYF
TGTGCCAGCACTAAACAGGGGTGGGAGACCCAGTACTTC
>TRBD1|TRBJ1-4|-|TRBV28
CASSLTGNEKLFF
TGTGCCAGCAGTTTGACAGGGAATGAAAAACTGTTTTTT
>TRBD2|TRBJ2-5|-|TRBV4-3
CASSRGSGGPFQETQYF
TGCGCCAGCAGCCGAGGTAGCGGGGGGCCGTTTCAAGAGACCCAGTACTTC
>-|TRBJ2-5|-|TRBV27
CASSWGGINQETQYF
TGTGCCAGCAGTTGGGGCGGCATAAACCAAGAGACCCAGTACTTC
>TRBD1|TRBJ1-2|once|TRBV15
CATSGPSGWGTGGYGYTF
TGTGCCACCAGCGGCCCATCAGGTTGGGGGACAGGGGGCTATGGCTACACCTTC
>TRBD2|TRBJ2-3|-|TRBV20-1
CSASTGTSGGGTDTQYF
TGCAGTGCTAGTACCGGGACTAGCGGGGGGGGCACAGATACGCAGTATTTT
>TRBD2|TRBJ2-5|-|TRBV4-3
CASSQRVAGGRETQYF
TGCGCCAGCAGCCAACGCGTAGCGGGAGGGCGGGAGACCCAGTACTTC
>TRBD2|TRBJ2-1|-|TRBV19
CASSLLAGGGEQFF
TGTGCCAGTAGTCTCCTAGCGGGGGGGGGTGAGCAGTTCTTC
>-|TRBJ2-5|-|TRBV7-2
CASSRPFRRETQYF
TGTGCCAGCAGCAGGCCATTCCGGCGGGAGACCCAGTACTTC
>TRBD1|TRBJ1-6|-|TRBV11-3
CASSLDRDNSPLHF
TGTGCCAGCAGCCTGGACAGGGATAATTCACCCCTCCACTTT
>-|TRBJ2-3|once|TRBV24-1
CATRRGIGDTQYF
TGTGCCACCAGGAGGGGGATAGGTGATACGCAGTATTTT
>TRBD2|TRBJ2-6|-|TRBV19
CASSMGRGGSGANVLTF
TGTGCCAGTAGTATGGGGAGGGGAGGCTCTGGGGCCAACGTCCTGACTTTC
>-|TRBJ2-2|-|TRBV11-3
CASSPGVAGELFF
TGTGCCAGCAGCCCCGGGGTGGCCGGGGAGCTGTTTTTT
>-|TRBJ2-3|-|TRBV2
CASSVEPGVSTDTQYF
TGTGCCAGCAGCGTAGAGCCGGGGGTTAGCACAGATACGCAGTATTTT
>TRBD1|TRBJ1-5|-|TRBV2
CASSVPGQAYSNQPQHF
TGTGCCAGCAGCGTCCCGGGACAGGCCTATAGCAATCAGCCCCAGCATTTT
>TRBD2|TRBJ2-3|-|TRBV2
CASSPTGLAGGTDTQYF
TGTGCCAGCAGTCCCACGGGACTAGCGGGGGGCACGGATACGCAGTATTTT
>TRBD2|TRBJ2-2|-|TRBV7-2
CASSPVLMAGGHTGELFF
TGTGCCAGCAGCCCAGTTCTTATGGCGGGGGGCCACACCGGGGAGCTGTTTTTT
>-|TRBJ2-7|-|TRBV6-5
CASSFTLEQYF
TGTGCCAGCAGTTTCACTCTCGAGCAGTACTTC
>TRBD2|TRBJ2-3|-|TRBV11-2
CASSLGLAGGLSTDTQYF
TGTGCCAGCAGCTTGGGGCTAGCGGGAGGACTTAGCACAGATACGCAGTATTTT
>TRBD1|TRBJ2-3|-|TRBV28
CASSLDRIKSTDTQYF
TGTGCCAGCAGTTTGGACAGGATCAAAAGCACAGATACGCAGTATTTT
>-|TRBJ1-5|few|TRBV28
CASSTAEGGNQPQHF
TGTGCCAGCAGTACCGCAGAAGGGGGCAATCAGCCCCAGCATTTT
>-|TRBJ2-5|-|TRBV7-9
CASSSPGSETQYF
TGTGCCAGCAGCTCGCCCGGGAGTGAGACCCAGTACTTC
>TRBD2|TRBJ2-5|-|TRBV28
CASSLLAGKETQYF
TGTGCCAGCAGTTTACTAGCGGGGAAAGAGACCCAGTACTTC
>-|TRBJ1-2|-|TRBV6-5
CASSKRGKVGGYTF
TGTGCCAGCAGTAAGCGGGGGAAAGTAGGTGGCTACACCTTC
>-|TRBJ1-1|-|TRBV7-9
CASSLGIGRGHTEAFF
TGTGCCAGCAGCTTAGGAATAGGCAGGGGACACACTGAAGCTTTCTTT
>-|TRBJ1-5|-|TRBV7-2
CASSLEHSQPQHF
TGTGCCAGCAGCTTAGAGCACAGTCAGCCCCAGCATTTT
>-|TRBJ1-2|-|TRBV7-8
CASSLEGLRNYGYTF
TGTGCCAGCAGCTTAGAGGGACTAAGGAACTATGGCTACACCTTC
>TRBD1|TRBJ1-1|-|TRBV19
CASSRGTGLEAFF
TGTGCCAGTAGTAGAGGGACAGGACTTGAAGCTTTCTTT
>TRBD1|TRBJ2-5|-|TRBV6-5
CASRKDRGPETQYF
TGTGCCAGCAGAAAGGACAGGGGTCCGGAGACCCAGTACTTC
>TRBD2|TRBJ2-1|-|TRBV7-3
CASSLGTRVYNEQFF
TGTGCCAGCAGCTTAGGGACTAGAGTCTACAATGAGCAGTTCTTC
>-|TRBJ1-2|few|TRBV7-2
CASSLGTNYGYTF
TGTGCCAGCAGCTTAGGGACAAACTATGGCTACACCTTC
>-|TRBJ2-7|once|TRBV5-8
CASSFSGRGSYEQYF
TGTGCCAGCAGCTTCTCGGGCAGGGGATCCTACGAGCAGTACTTC
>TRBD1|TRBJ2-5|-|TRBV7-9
CASSSNHGTVETQYF
TGTGCCAGCAGCTCAAACCACGGGACAGTAGAGACCCAGTACTTC
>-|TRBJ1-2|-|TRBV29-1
CSVDQLEGSNYGYTF
TGCAGCGTTGATCAGCTGGAGGGTTCTAACTATGGCTACACCTTC
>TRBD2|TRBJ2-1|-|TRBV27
CASSPGASGREQFF
TGTGCCAGCAGCCCCGGCGCTAGCGGGAGGGAGCAGTTCTTC
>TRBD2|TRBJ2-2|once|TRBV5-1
CASSLVTGGHLAGELFF
TGCGCCAGCAGCTTGGTTACGGGAGGTCACCTAGCCGGGGAGCTGTTTTTT
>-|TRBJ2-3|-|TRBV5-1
CASSLAGRSTDTQYF
TGCGCCAGCAGCTTAGCGGGTAGAAGCACAGATACGCAGTATTTT
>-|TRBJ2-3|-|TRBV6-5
CASRVQGADTQYF
TGTGCCAGCAGAGTACAGGGAGCAGATACGCAGTATTTT
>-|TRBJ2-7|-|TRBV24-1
CATSDLFSSRRDIPYEQYF
TGTGCCACCAGTGATTTGTTTAGTAGTCGCCGGGACATACCCTACGAGCAGTACTTC
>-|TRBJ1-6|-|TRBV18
CASSTRETNSPLHF
TGTGCCAGCTCTACCCGGGAGACTAATTCACCCCTCCACTTT
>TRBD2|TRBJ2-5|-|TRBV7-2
CASSPPGLAEQETQYF
TGTGCCAGCAGCCCCCCCGGACTAGCGGAACAAGAGACCCAGTACTTC
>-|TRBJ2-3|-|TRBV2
CASSAASKFTDTQYF
TGTGCCAGCAGTGCGGCTAGTAAATTCACAGATACGCAGTATTTT
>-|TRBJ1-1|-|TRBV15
CATSRRRGSATEAFF
TGTGCCACCAGCAGACGCAGGGGAAGTGCCACTGAAGCTTTCTTT
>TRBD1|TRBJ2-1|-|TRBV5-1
CASSRQGAYNEQFF
TGCGCCAGCAGCCGACAGGGGGCGTATAATGAGCAGTTCTTC
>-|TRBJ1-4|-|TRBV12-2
CASRFSFSEKLFF
TGTGCAAGTCGCTTTTCATTTAGTGAAAAACTGTTTTTT
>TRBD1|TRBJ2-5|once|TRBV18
CASLKTRDRQHLQETQYF
TGTGCCAGCTTAAAGACCCGGGACAGGCAACACTTACAAGAGACCCAGTACTTC